These T cell receptor beta chains were read from a single sample in a study of CD8+ T cells in alopecia areata. The assay was immunoSEQ multiplex PCR, and TCRdb's table has in-frame clones only and misses some. The sample lists some 190,000 clones, 51% occurring once. This material consisted of CD8+ T cells sorted from blood, taken at approximately week 51, from a patient treated with tofacitinib. All receptors come from a human donor with alopecia areata. CDR3s include the opening cysteine and the closing phenylalanine or tryptophan. Size is stated for part of the rows, as once, few or many counts, or as a class when the clone is expanded.

v_gene | abundance | CDR3aa
TRBV30 | . | CAWSLAGEQYF
TRBV5-1 | once | CASSLGDSSYEQYF
TRBV6-5 | . | CASSAGTLRRDIQYF
TRBV6-1 | . | CASNRQGAETQYF
TRBV5-6 | . | CASSVTDTQYF
TRBV6-5 | . | CASSYSIAGGLNEQFF
TRBV27 | . | CASSYSGGAREQYF
TRBV13 | . | CASSLGRTYEQYF
TRBV13 | few | CASSGWTSGETQYF
TRBV30 | few | CAWRGQDEVTQYF
TRBV6-5 | . | CASSRDGGNQPQHF
TRBV29-1 | . | CSVGGGQGTEAFF
TRBV5-5 | few | CASSLEVDTQYF
TRBV2 | few | CASVMNTEAFF
TRBV30 | few | CAWSWGELAGNTGELFF
TRBV7-2 | . | CASSYAYEQYF
TRBV7-9 | . | CASRPENTEAFF
TRBV2 | few | CASRDPGQKNTEAFF
TRBV29-1 | . | CSVDTGFDPNYGYTF
TRBV30 | once | CAWGGRRRWTGELFF
TRBV5-1 | . | CASSRRGPRVHEQYF
TRBV30 | . | CAWELKEGHEAFYEQYF
TRBV7-2 | . | CASSLGASRGQETQYF
TRBV18 | . | CASSPGQGHQPQHF
TRBV27 | . | CASSLIAGELFF
TRBV5-1 | few | CASSGRAGDHEQYF
TRBV7-3 | . | CASSLPGLISGANVLTF
TRBV5-1 | . | CASSFYRDLRYQYF
TRBV25-1 | once | CASSEWGTGNEQYF